This T cell receptor (beta chain) was profiled in a study of shared clonotypes between healthy human individuals (dated by TCRdb to 2020 to 2022). With regard to the full study: A couple of women and a few men aged 18 to 49 years were included in the cohort. Blood TCR repertoires of roughly five healthy adults were deeply sequenced to estimate repertoire size and the extent of clonotype sharing between individuals. To increase sequencing depth and limit assay-specific biases, TCR repertoire library preparation and sequencing were carried out by different laboratories using diverse techniques. Per donor, leukapheresis produced somewhere between about 0.9 and 9.5 billion PBMCs.

Donors were healthy HIV-negative adults with no recently reported acute infections or vaccinations. Every donor was a Caucasian adult residing in Nashville, Tennessee, USA. For unsorted samples, approximately 81 million PBMCs were counted, and genomic DNA was extracted using the QIAamp DNA Blood Mini kit. Blood was obtained by leukapheresis, after which PBMCs were separated by Ficoll-Histopaque density gradient centrifugation and cryopreserved in liquid nitrogen vapor phase. Using the deep immunoSEQ assay, multiplex PCR amplified TCR CDR3 regions from genomic DNA. Extracted genomic DNA from each cell subset was distributed evenly across all wells of several immunoSEQ 96-well plates, and each plate was treated as a replicate. Each replicate PCR for unsorted PBMC received 300 to 350 ng genomic DNA, equal to approximately 30,000 T cell genomes. Ten immunoSEQ deep assay plates were used to sequence the unsorted PBMC genomic DNA. Purified libraries were measured with a Qubit 3.0 fluorometer, size-checked on a Bioanalyzer 2100, and measured again with the KAPA Library Quantification kit. Every immunoSEQ 96-well plate was sequenced on a dedicated single-read 150-cycle Illumina NextSeq 550 flow cell. The source study handled its data this way. Because only junctional sequences without quality scores were contained in the immunoSEQ output, filtering matching that applied to full-length reads could not be performed. To assign V/J genes and CDR3, sequences were annotated using PyIR, a Python wrapper for IgBLAST v1.9, with IMGT germline references. Reads were removed for weak V/J assignments (E-value above 1e-6), missing CDR3, stop codons, out-of-frame junctions, or ambiguous translated residues. V3J clonotypes were defined as sequences sharing the same inferred V gene, J gene, and CDR3 amino acid sequence. Percentage overlap between repertoires was calculated by dividing the number of shared unique clonotypes by the size of the smaller repertoire. RTK rarefaction, the Chao1 estimator, and Recon v2.1 estimates of unobserved clonotypes were used to assess repertoire richness. TCRdb provides this immuneACCESS table in a form limited to in-frame rearrangements. Some clones are lacking; in checked studies, under half of them reflect an unresolved V gene, and why the rest are absent is not known. Clone size and the V and J calls come from that table; the DNA yielded D and trimming. The sample data list hundreds of thousands of clones, and 77% of these were observed just once. The ten largest clonotypes hold around 11% of the sample.

What the research found in general, with its limitations: Because the study included a small number of donors, the genetic and exposure-history diversity represented was limited. Sampling was restricted to blood, and TCR repertoires in tissues likely differ from the TCR repertoires found in blood. Pairwise subsampling indicated that sequencing depth was expected to affect the degree of clonotype sharing among donors.

Notes on this clone: It has no known antigen specificity. No base-level quality is on record; no much larger clone is a single base apart.

Reading the germline V gene gives CDR1 MGHRA and CDR2 YSYEKL. V and J are truncated by 4 bases and 5 bases respectively, leaving an intervening sequence of 9 bases. Spanning cysteine to phenylalanine, the CDR3 consists of 13 amino acids. Only CDR3 DNA is held: 39 bases, read in frame from base 1. This receptor was taken from a woman in her thirties or forties in good health. Some clones in this sample may be carry-over from other donors' samples. This chain joins TRBV4-1 to TRBJ2-1; a confident D gene designation cannot be given. Sample: PBMCs. The CDR3 has the sequence CASSPWWNNEQFF. The nucleotide sequence is given as TGCGCCAGCAGCCCGTGGTGGAACAATGAGCAGTTCTTC.